Listed below are T cell receptor beta chains from one sample, sequenced in a study of blood T cells in healthy people across ages. Each CDR3 protein is one row after TCRdb ran MiXCR on the 5' RACE reads. The data contain 2 million or so distinct CDR3 sequences, just under 50% of them singletons. Sequenced: blood. The receptors derive from a woman in her thirties or forties in good health. Both conserved end residues are part of each CDR3. D genes are given only for firm matches. Rows may omit the clone size; those that give it use once, few, many or a size class.

D gene | J gene | clone size | V gene | CDR3 protein | CDR3 DNA
TRBD1 | TRBJ2-1 | - | TRBV20-1 | CSAYRQGLNEQFF | TGCAGTGCTTACCGACAGGGGCTCAATGAGCAGTTCTTC
- | TRBJ2-7 | few | TRBV27 | CASRNLSSWSQYF | TGTGCCAGCAGAAACCTCTCTTCCTGGAGCCAGTACTTC
- | TRBJ2-2 | - | TRBV21-1 | CASSKGKITGASGTGELFF | TGTGCCAGCAGCAAAGGGAAGATTACAGGGGCCTCGGGCACCGGGGAGCTGTTTTTT
- | TRBJ2-1 | - | TRBV15 | CATSRDFGHEQFF | TGTGCCACCAGCAGAGATTTCGGCCATGAGCAGTTCTTC
- | TRBJ2-1 | - | TRBV29-1 | CSVATGTRETQFF | TGCAGCGTGGCGACAGGGACGCGGGAGACCCAGTTCTTC
- | TRBJ1-4 | - | TRBV7-2 | CASSSQDNPNEKLFF | TGTGCCAGCAGCTCCCAGGACAATCCTAATGAAAAACTGTTTTTT
TRBD1 | TRBJ2-7 | - | TRBV29-1 | CSVERQRTGAYEQYF | TGCAGCGTTGAACGCCAAAGGACAGGTGCATACGAGCAGTACTTC
TRBD2 | TRBJ2-5 | once | TRBV7-2 | CASSPRGGRVLEQYF | TGTGCCAGCTCCCCCCGGGGCGGGAGGGTCCTGGAGCAGTACTTC
TRBD1 | TRBJ2-5 | - | TRBV6-1 | CTSSEAGQGIRETQYF | TGCACCAGCAGTGAAGCGGGACAGGGAATTCGAGAGACCCAGTACTTC
TRBD2 | TRBJ2-1 | - | TRBV12-3/TRBV12-4 | CASSLKPGTSLNEQFF | TGTGCCAGCAGTTTAAAGCCGGGGACTAGCTTGAATGAGCAGTTCTTC
TRBD1 | TRBJ1-2 | - | TRBV5-1 | CASRRDSQPNYGYTF | TGCGCCAGCAGACGGGACAGCCAACCAAACTATGGCTACACCTTC
TRBD1 | TRBJ2-2 | - | TRBV6-6 | CASSYFQGAFTGELFF | TGTGCCAGCAGTTACTTTCAGGGGGCGTTCACCGGGGAGCTGTTTTTT
- | TRBJ2-7 | - | TRBV7-2 | CASSLARDRSYEQYF | TGTGCCAGCAGCTTAGCCCGGGACCGGTCGTACGAGCAGTACTTC
- | TRBJ1-2 | few | TRBV28 | CASTLTESHGYTF | TGTGCCAGCACCCTGACAGAGAGTCATGGCTACACCTTC
TRBD1 | TRBJ1-5 | - | TRBV20-1 | CSAQISTGGHQPQHF | TGCAGTGCTCAGATTTCAACAGGGGGCCATCAGCCCCAGCATTTT
TRBD2 | TRBJ2-4 | - | TRBV20-1 | CSADPGLAGVNIQYF | TGCAGTGCAGACCCAGGACTAGCGGGGGTAAACATTCAGTACTTC